This entry is about one TCR beta chain. What it binds is unknown. The quantity of total RNA per TCR library was about 3.5 ug. UMIs were attached via template switching, each with a 6-nucleotide sample barcode. From the 5' RACE reads, TCRdb lists one entry per CDR3 protein and no DNA. This sample lists approximately 120,000 distinct CDR3 sequences; its ten largest clones have roughly an eighth. This sample was included in a study of monozygotic twins with inflammatory bowel disease. Isolation of total RNA was performed on whole blood, with no prior T cell sorting. Study-level results: Cells of different T cell subtypes could not be told apart.

Germline V gene sequence: CDR1 SQVTM, CDR2 ANQGSEA. The CDR3 consists of 13 residues. The TCR sequence derives from a human donor with ulcerative colitis or Crohn's disease, or a healthy co-twin of an affected twin (not recorded which). This rearrangement joins TRBV29-1 to TRBJ2-7; lacking DNA, the TRBD2 call made by TCRdb goes unchecked. The sequencing input was blood. CDR3 loop: CSVAGTSGYVQYF.